A single TCR beta chain is shown here with its context. These data come from a study of blood T cell repertoires in COVID-19. Study-level information: COVID-19 samples, acute and convalescent, were from the United States, Italy and Spain.

CDR1 is LGHNA and CDR2 is YSLEER in the germline V gene. Unmatched junction bases numbered 9, after V lost 4 bases and J lost 3 bases. The CDR3 loop spans 16 amino acids. Individuals in the exposed group had encountered a COVID-19 case within 2 weeks preceding study entry. Original processing methods: Estimated nucleated cell counts came from reference gene primer amplification. Here immunoSEQ multiplex PCR was the method, and the copy in TCRdb shows in-frame clones only, minus some. Clone size and V and J calls were adopted from that table, with D and trimming inferred from the DNA. The sample shows about 160,000 clones, approximately 90% of them seen only once.

This sequence joins TRBV4-3 and TRBJ2-3; 8 bases are shared with TRBD2. The sequence derives from a woman aged 40 to 50 who had been exposed to COVID-19. The specimen sequenced was PBMCs or T cells enriched from blood (not recorded which). DNA of the CDR3: TGCGCCAGCAGCCTTTATCCGGGACTAGGGACAGATACGCAGTATTTT. It codes for CASSLYPGLGTDTQYF.